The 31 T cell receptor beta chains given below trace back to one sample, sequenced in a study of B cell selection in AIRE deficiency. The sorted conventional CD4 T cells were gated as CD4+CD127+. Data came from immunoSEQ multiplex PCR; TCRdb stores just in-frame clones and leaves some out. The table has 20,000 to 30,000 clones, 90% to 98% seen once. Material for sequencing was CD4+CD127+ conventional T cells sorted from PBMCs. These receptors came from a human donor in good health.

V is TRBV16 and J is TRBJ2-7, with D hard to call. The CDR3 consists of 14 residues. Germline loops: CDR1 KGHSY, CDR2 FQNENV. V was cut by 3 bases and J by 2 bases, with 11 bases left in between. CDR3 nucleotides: TGTGCCAGCAGCCATTTCCGGACGGCCTACGAGCAGTACTTC. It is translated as CASSHFRTAYEQYF.

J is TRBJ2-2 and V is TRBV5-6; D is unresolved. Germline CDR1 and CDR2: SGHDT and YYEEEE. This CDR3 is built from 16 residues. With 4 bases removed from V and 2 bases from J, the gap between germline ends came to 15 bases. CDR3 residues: CASSPGPLTNTGELFF. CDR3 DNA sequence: TGTGCCAGCAGCCCCGGTCCCCTTACCAACACCGGGGAGCTGTTTTTT.

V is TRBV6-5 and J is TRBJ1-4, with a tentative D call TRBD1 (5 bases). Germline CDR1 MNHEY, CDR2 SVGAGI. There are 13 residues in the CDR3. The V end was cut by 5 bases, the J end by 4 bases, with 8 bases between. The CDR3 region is CASSGAINEKLFF. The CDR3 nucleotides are TGTGCCAGCAGTGGGGCTATTAATGAAAAACTGTTTTTT.

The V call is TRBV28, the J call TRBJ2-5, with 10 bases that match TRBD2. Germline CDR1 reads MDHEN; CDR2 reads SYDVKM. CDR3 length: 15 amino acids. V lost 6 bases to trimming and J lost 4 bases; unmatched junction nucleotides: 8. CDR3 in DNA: TGTGCCAGCAGGACCGGGACTAGCGATTTAGAGACCCAGTACTTC. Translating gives CASRTGTSDLETQYF.

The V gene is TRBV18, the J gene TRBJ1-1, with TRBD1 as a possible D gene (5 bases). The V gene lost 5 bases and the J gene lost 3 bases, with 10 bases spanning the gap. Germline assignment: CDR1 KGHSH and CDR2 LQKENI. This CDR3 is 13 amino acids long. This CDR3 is CASSSRGDTEAFF. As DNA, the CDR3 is TGTGCCAGCTCATCGCGGGGGGACACTGAAGCTTTCTTT.

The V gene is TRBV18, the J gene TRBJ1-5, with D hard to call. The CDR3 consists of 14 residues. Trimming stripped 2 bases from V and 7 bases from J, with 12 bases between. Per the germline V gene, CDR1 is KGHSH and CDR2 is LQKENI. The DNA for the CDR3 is TGTGCCAGCTCACCAACCGGGGATGGGCAGCCCCAGCATTTT. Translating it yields CASSPTGDGQPQHF.

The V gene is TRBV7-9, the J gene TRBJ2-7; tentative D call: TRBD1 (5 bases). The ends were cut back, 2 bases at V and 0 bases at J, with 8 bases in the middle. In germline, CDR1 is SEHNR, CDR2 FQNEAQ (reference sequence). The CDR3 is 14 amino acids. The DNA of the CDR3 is TGTGCCAGCAGCTTACAGGGCCTCTCCTACGAGCAGTACTTC. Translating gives CASSLQGLSYEQYF.

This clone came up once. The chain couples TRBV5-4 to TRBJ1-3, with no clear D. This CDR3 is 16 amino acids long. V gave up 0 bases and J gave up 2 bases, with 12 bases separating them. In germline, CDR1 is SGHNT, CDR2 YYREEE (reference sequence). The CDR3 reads CASSLGGGETGNTIYF. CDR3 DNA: TGTGCCAGCAGCTTGGGAGGTGGGGAAACTGGAAACACCATATATTTT.

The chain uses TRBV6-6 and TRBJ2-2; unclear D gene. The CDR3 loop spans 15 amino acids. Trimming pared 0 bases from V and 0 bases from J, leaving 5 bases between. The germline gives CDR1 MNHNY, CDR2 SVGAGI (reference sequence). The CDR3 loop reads CASSYSVPNTGELFF. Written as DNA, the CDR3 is TGTGCCAGCAGTTACTCCGTACCGAACACCGGGGAGCTGTTTTTT.

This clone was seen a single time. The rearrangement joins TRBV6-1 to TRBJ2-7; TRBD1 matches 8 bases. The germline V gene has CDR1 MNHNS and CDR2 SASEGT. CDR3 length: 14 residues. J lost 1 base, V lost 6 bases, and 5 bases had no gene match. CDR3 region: CASSPTGASYEQYF. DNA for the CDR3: TGTGCCAGCAGCCCGACAGGGGCTTCCTACGAGCAGTACTTC.

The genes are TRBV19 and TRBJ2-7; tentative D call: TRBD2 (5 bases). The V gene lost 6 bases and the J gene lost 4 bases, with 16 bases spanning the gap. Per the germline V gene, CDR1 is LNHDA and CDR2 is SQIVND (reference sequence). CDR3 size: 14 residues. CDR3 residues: CASSPGLGRYEQYF. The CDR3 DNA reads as TGTGCCAGTAGCCCGGGCCTAGGGAGATACGAGCAGTACTTC.

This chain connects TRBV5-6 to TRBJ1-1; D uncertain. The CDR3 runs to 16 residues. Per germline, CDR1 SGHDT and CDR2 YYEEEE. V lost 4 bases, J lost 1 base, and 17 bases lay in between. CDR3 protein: CASSRLKWGSNTEAFF. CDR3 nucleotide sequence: TGTGCCAGCAGCCGGTTGAAATGGGGATCGAACACTGAAGCTTTCTTT.

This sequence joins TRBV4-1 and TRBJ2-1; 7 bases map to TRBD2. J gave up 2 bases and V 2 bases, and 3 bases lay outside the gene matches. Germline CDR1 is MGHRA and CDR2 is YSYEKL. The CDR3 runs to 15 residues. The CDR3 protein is CASSQTGTTYNEQFF. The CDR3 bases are TGCGCCAGCAGCCAAACCGGGACTACCTACAATGAGCAGTTCTTC.

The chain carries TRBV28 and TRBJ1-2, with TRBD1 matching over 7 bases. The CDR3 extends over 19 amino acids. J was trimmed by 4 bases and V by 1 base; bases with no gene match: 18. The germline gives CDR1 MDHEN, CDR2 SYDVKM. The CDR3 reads CASSLLVRGTDRALYGYTF. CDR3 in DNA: TGTGCCAGCAGTTTATTAGTGCGGGGAACAGACAGGGCCCTCTATGGCTACACCTTC.

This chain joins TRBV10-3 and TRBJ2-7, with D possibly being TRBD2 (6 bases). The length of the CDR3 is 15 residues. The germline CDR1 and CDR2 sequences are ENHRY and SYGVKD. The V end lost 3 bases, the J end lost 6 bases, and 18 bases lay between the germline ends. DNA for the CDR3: TGTGCCATCAGTGACGGCGGGACCATCGCCTCCGAGCAGTACTTC. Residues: CAISDGGTIASEQYF.

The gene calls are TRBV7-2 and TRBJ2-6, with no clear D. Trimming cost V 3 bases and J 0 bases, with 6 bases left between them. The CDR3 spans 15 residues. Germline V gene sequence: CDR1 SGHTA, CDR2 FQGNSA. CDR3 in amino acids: CASSFRLSGANVLTF. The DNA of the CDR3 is TGTGCCAGCAGCTTTCGGCTCTCTGGGGCCAACGTCCTGACTTTC.

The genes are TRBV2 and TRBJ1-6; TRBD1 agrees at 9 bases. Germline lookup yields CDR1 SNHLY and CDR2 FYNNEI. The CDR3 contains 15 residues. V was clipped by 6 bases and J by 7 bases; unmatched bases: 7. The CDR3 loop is CASRATGTGNSPLHF. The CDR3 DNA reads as TGTGCCAGCAGGGCGACCGGGACAGGGAATTCACCCCTCCACTTT.

The CDR3 nucleotides are TGTGCCAGCAGCTTAAGGTCTACTTCCTCTGGAAACACCATATATTTT. It specifies CASSLRSTSSGNTIYF. The rearrangement joins TRBV7-4 to TRBJ1-3; no reliable D call. This CDR3 has 16 residues. From germline, CDR1 is SGHVT and CDR2 SQSDAQ. Trimming shortened V by 2 bases and J by 0 bases, and 11 bases separated the two germline ends.

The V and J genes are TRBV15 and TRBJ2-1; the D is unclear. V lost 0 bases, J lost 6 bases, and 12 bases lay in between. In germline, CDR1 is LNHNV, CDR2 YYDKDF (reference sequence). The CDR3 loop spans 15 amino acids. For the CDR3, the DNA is TGTGCCACCAGCAGAGAGAGAATCCGAGCCAATGAGCAGTTCTTC. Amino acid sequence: CATSRERIRANEQFF.

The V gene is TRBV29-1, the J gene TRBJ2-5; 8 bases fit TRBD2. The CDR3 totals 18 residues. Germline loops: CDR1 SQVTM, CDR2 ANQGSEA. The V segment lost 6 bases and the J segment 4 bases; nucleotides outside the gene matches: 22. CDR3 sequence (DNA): TGCAGCGTGGTACACGGGACTAGGGGTCTTCGGAGCGGAGAGACCCAGTACTTC. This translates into CSVVHGTRGLRSGETQYF.

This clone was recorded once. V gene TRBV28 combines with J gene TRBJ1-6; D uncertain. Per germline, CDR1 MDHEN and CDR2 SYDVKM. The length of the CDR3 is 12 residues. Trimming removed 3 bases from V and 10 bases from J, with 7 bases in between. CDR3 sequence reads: CASSFSRSPLHF. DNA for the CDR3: TGTGCCAGCAGTTTTTCAAGATCACCCCTCCACTTT.

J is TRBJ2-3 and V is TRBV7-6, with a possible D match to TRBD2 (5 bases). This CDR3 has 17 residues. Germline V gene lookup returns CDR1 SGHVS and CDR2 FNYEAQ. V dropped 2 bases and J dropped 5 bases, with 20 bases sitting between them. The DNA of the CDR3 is TGTGCCAGCAGCTTAAAGGAGGTGTCAGTGTTTGTAGATACGCAGTATTTT. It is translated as CASSLKEVSVFVDTQYF. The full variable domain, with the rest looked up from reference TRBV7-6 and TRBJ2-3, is GAGVSQSPRYKVTKRGQDVALRCDPISGHVSLYWYRQALGQGPEFLTYFNYEAQQDKSGLPNDRFSAERPEGSISTLTIQRTEQRDSAMYRCASSLKEVSVFVDTQYFGPGTRLTVL.

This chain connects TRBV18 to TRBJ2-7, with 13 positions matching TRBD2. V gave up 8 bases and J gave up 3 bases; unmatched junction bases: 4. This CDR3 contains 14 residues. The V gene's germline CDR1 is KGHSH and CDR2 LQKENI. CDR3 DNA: TGTGCCAGCGGACTAGCGGGAGCTCTCTACGAGCAGTACTTC. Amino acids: CASGLAGALYEQYF. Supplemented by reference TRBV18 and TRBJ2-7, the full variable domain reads NAGVMQNPRHLVRRRGQEARLRCSPMKGHSHVYWYRQLPEEGLKFMVYLQKENIIDESGMPKERFSAEFPKEGPSILRIQQVVRGDSAAYFCASGLAGALYEQYFGPGTRLTVT.

This chain's CDR3 is CASSVSGRDTGELFF. Here the CDR3 DNA reads TGCGCCAGCAGCGTAAGCGGGAGAGACACCGGGGAGCTGTTTTTT. The genes are TRBV5-1 and TRBJ2-2; 8 nucleotides line up with TRBD2. Germline CDR1 and CDR2: SGHRS and YFSETQ. V lost 4 bases and J lost 3; bases outside the gene matches: 5. The length of the CDR3 is 15 residues.

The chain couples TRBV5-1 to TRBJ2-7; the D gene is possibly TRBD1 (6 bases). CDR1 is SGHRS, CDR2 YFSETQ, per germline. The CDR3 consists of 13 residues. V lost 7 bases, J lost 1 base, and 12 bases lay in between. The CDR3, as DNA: TGCGCCAGCCAATTACAGGGATCCTACGAGCAGTACTTC. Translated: CASQLQGSYEQYF.

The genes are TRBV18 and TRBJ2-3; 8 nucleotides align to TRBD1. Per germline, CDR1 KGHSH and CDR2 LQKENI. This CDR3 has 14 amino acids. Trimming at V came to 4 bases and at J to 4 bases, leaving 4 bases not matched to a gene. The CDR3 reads CASSRTQGADTQYF. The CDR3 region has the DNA TGTGCCAGCTCACGTACACAGGGGGCAGATACGCAGTATTTT.

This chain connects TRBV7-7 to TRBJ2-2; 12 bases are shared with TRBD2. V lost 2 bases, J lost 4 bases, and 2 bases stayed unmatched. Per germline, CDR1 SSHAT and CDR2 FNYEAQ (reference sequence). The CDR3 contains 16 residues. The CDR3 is CASSLLAGGTTGELFF. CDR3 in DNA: TGTGCCAGCAGCTTACTAGCGGGAGGGACCACCGGGGAGCTGTTTTTT.

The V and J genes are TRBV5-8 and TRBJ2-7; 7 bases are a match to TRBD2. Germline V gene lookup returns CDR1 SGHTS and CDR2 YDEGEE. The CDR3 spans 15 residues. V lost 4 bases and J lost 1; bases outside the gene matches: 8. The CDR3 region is CASSRRSGLSYEQYF. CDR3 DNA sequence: TGTGCCAGCAGCCGGCGTAGCGGGTTGTCCTACGAGCAGTACTTC.

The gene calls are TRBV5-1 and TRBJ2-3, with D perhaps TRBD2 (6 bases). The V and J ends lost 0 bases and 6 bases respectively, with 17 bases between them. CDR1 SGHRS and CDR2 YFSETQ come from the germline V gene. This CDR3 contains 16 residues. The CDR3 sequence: CASSLDFPGESDTQYF. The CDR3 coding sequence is TGCGCCAGCAGCTTGGATTTTCCGGGAGAATCCGATACGCAGTATTTT.

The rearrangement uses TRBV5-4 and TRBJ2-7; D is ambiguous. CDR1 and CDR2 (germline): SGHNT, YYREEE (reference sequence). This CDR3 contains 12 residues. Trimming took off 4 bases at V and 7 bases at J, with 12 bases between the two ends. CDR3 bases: TGTGCCAGCAGCCCAACCGGTTTGGAGCAGTACTTC. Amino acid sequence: CASSPTGLEQYF.

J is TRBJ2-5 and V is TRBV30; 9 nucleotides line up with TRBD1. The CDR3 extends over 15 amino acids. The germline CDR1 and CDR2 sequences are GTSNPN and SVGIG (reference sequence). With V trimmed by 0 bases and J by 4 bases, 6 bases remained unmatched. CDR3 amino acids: CAWSVGATGGETQYF. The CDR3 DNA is TGTGCCTGGAGTGTAGGGGCGACAGGGGGAGAGACCCAGTACTTC.